This TCR beta chain derives from a study of Ad26.COV2.S vaccination and SARS-CoV-2 variants. Measured with immunoSEQ multiplex PCR; TCRdb has only the in-frame clones, and not every one. The sample carries about 320,000 clones, roughly 86% recorded once. V lost 3 bases, J lost 2 bases, and 8 bases stayed unmatched. The CDR3 is made up of 17 amino acids. Germline V gene data show CDR1 as SGHTA and CDR2 as FQGNSA. Treatment in this sample: roughly 20 received Ad26.COV2.S at low or high dose, single or two shots; about 5 received placebo; per-sample allocation not given. Day 63 after the first vaccine or placebo injection was the time point for sampling.

Sequences were derived from peripheral blood, sampled in a trial of Ad26.COV2.S vaccine versus placebo. This chain joins TRBV7-2 and TRBJ2-2, with 8 bases aligning to TRBD2. This sequence was found in a person aged 18-60 years who received the Ad26.COV2.S COVID-19 vaccine or a placebo. The CDR3 protein is CASSFLSGTRNTGELFF. CDR3 DNA sequence: TGTGCCAGCAGCTTTTTATCCGGGACTAGAAACACCGGGGAGCTGTTTTTT.